These 24 T cell receptor beta chains were sequenced from one sample in a study of OX40 agonist ivuxolimab in advanced cancers. Using immunoSEQ multiplex PCR, the repertoire was profiled, and TCRdb retains in-frame clones only, with some absent. The sample has just over 90,000 clones; around 94% are singletons. The starting material was CD4+ or CD8+ T cells sorted from blood, obtained in a trial of the OX40 agonist ivuxolimab. The receptor source for this set is an adult with an advanced solid tumor such as melanoma, head and neck, liver or kidney cancer.

This chain uses TRBV7-2 with TRBJ2-6; D is unclear. Germline V gene sequence: CDR1 SGHTA, CDR2 FQGNSA. CDR3 length: 15 residues. The V end was cut by 5 bases, the J end by 0 bases, with 8 bases between. The CDR3 region has the DNA TGTGCCAGCAGCCCGGAGTCCTCTGGGGCCAACGTCCTGACTTTC. It codes for CASSPESSGANVLTF.

This clone was seen only once. The V and J genes are TRBV11-2 and TRBJ2-7, with a possible D match to TRBD2 (6 bases). Germline V CDR1 and CDR2: SGHAT, FQNNGV. The length of the CDR3 is 14 residues. V lost 0 bases and J lost 5, with 11 bases in between. CDR3 region: CASSLDLPSDEQYF. In DNA form, the CDR3 reads TGTGCCAGCAGCTTAGACCTCCCTAGCGACGAGCAGTACTTC.

This clone was seen only once. This chain uses TRBV27 with TRBJ1-3, with D perhaps TRBD1 (5 bases). The ends were cut back, 2 bases at V and 2 bases at J, with 10 bases in the middle. The CDR3 totals 15 residues. Germline loops: CDR1 MNHEY, CDR2 SMNVEV (reference sequence). This chain's CDR3 is CASSLQGAAGNTIYF. CDR3 nucleotide sequence: TGTGCCAGCAGTTTACAAGGGGCGGCTGGAAACACCATATATTTT.

The chain carries TRBV30 and TRBJ1-2, with D possibly being TRBD1 (6 bases). Trimming left V 1 base short and J 4 bases short, with 13 bases between. The CDR3 spans 14 residues. Germline assignment: CDR1 GTSNPN and CDR2 SVGIG (reference sequence). CDR3 sequence reads: CAWSDSGAVYGYTF. For the CDR3, the DNA is TGTGCCTGGAGTGATTCAGGGGCCGTCTATGGCTACACCTTC.

This chain links TRBV19 with TRBJ2-1; 10 nucleotides line up with TRBD2. Germline V gene lookup returns CDR1 LNHDA and CDR2 SQIVND (reference sequence). J was trimmed by 3 bases and V by 6 bases; bases with no gene match: 11. The CDR3 covers 17 residues. DNA of the CDR3: TGTGCCAGTAGGGGCTTCGACGGACTAGCGGTCTACAATGAGCAGTTCTTC. Its protein product is CASRGFDGLAVYNEQFF. The full variable domain, in which reference TRBV19 and TRBJ2-1 provide the parts outside the CDR3, is DGGITQSPKYLFRKEGQNVTLSCEQNLNHDAMYWYRQDPGQGLRLIYYSQIVNDFQKGDIAEGYSVSREKKESFPLTVTSAQKNPTAFYLCASRGFDGLAVYNEQFFGPGTRLTVL.

The chain joins TRBV10-1 to TRBJ1-1, with D tentatively TRBD1 (5 bases). The germline CDR1 and CDR2 sequences are WNHNN and SYGVQD (reference sequence). This CDR3 is built from 15 residues. V was clipped by 7 bases and J by 3 bases, with 18 bases between them. CDR3 region: CASKQGTGTDTEAFF. DNA for the CDR3: TGCGCCAGCAAGCAGGGAACTGGGACGGACACTGAAGCTTTCTTT.

CDR3: CASSGLPNPREQFF. The CDR3 nucleotides read TGTGCCAGCAGTGGATTACCAAACCCCAGGGAGCAGTTCTTC. The chain recombines TRBV2 with TRBJ2-1, with unresolved D. The CDR3 totals 14 residues. V was trimmed by 4 bases and J by 10 bases, leaving 17 bases between them. Germline values: CDR1 SNHLY, CDR2 FYNNEI.

This chain connects TRBV5-1 to TRBJ2-1; D unclear. CDR3 length equals 11 residues. With 2 bases removed from V and 7 bases from J, the gap between germline ends came to 4 bases. Germline lookup yields CDR1 SGHRS and CDR2 YFSETQ. CDR3 sequence reads: CASSFSNEQFF. CDR3 in DNA: TGCGCCAGCAGCTTTTCGAATGAGCAGTTCTTC.

The gene calls are TRBV12-5 and TRBJ2-1; D might be TRBD1 (6 bases). Trimming stripped 6 bases from V and 6 bases from J, with 18 bases between. CDR1 LGHNT and CDR2 FRNRAP come from the germline V gene. This CDR3 is 15 amino acids long. This CDR3 reads CASGSGVGGLNEQFF. In DNA, the CDR3 is TGTGCTAGTGGATCAGGGGTTGGGGGCCTCAATGAGCAGTTCTTC.

V and J are TRBV18 and TRBJ1-2; D might be TRBD1 (5 bases). V lost 5 bases and J lost 0, with 13 bases in between. Germline V gives CDR1 KGHSH, CDR2 LQKENI. This CDR3 has 15 residues. The CDR3 reads CASSDGEGANYGYTF. CDR3 sequence (DNA): TGTGCCAGCTCAGACGGGGAAGGGGCTAACTATGGCTACACCTTC.

The rearrangement links TRBV27 to TRBJ1-2, with D possibly matching TRBD1 (6 bases). CDR3 length: 13 residues. Trimming stripped 8 bases from V and 4 bases from J, with 14 bases between. CDR1 is MNHEY, CDR2 SMNVEV, per germline (reference sequence). CDR3 region: CASGPDRPYGYTF. The CDR3 DNA is TGTGCCAGCGGTCCTGACAGGCCCTATGGCTACACCTTC.

The chain joins TRBV6-5 to TRBJ2-1; D unclear. V lost 0 bases and J lost 4, with 4 bases in between. Germline V gene data show CDR1 as MNHEY and CDR2 as SVGAGI. The CDR3 length is 13 residues. The CDR3: CASSYSGYNEQFF. The CDR3 DNA is TGTGCCAGCAGTTACTCCGGATACAATGAGCAGTTCTTC.

V gene TRBV19 combines with J gene TRBJ1-1; D may be TRBD1 (6 bases). The CDR3 consists of 15 residues. Trimming stripped 3 bases from V and 0 bases from J, with 11 bases between. Germline assignment: CDR1 LNHDA and CDR2 SQIVND (reference sequence). CDR3 region: CASSIFGGMNTEAFF. The CDR3 coding sequence is TGTGCCAGTAGTATTTTTGGGGGCATGAACACTGAAGCTTTCTTT.

The gene calls are TRBV18 and TRBJ2-5; the D gene could be TRBD1 or TRBD2 (5 bases each). The CDR3 sequence is 15 residues long. Between the trimmed V and J ends, which lost 3 bases and 1 base, there was a span of 12 bases. Germline CDR1 and CDR2: KGHSH and LQKENI. This chain's CDR3 is CASSPRDRSQETQYF. The CDR3 bases are TGTGCCAGCTCACCTAGGGACCGCAGCCAAGAGACCCAGTACTTC. Complete variable domain (other parts from reference TRBV18 and TRBJ2-5): NAGVMQNPRHLVRRRGQEARLRCSPMKGHSHVYWYRQLPEEGLKFMVYLQKENIIDESGMPKERFSAEFPKEGPSILRIQQVVRGDSAAYFCASSPRDRSQETQYFGPGTRLLVL.

This clone has only one observation. The chain couples TRBV15 to TRBJ2-7; D remains ambiguous. The V end lost 9 bases, the J end lost 5 bases, and 17 bases lay between the germline ends. Per germline, CDR1 LNHNV and CDR2 YYDKDF (reference sequence). CDR3 length: 13 amino acids. The CDR3 loop is CATGTTPYHEQYF. CDR3 sequence (DNA): TGTGCCACTGGAACAACCCCATACCACGAGCAGTACTTC.

The J gene is TRBJ2-3, the V gene TRBV11-2; possible D gene TRBD2, 5 bases. The CDR3 runs 13 residues. Germline values: CDR1 SGHAT, CDR2 FQNNGV. V was shortened by 4 bases and J by 3 bases, with 8 bases between the two germline ends. This chain's CDR3 is CASSSLATDTQYF. In DNA, the CDR3 is TGTGCCAGCAGCTCCCTAGCAACAGATACGCAGTATTTT.

The gene calls are TRBV27 and TRBJ1-2, with no clear D. V was cut by 5 bases and J by 1 base, with 8 bases left in between. The length of the CDR3 is 13 residues. Germline CDR1 is MNHEY and CDR2 is SMNVEV (reference sequence). CDR3 bases: TGTGCCAGCAGTCCTCAGGTTAACTATGGCTACACCTTC. Translated, it gives CASSPQVNYGYTF.

The chain employs TRBV27 and TRBJ2-5, with 8 bases aligning to TRBD2. This CDR3 contains 13 residues. The V and J ends lost 4 bases and 7 bases, in that order; junction bases with no gene match: 5. Per the germline V gene, CDR1 is MNHEY and CDR2 is SMNVEV (reference sequence). The CDR3 region has the DNA TGTGCCAGCAGTTACGGGAGGGGGGGGACCCAGTACTTC. Translation gives CASSYGRGGTQYF.

This rearrangement joins TRBV9 to TRBJ1-4; 8 nucleotides match TRBD1. CDR1 is SGDLS, CDR2 YYNGEE, per germline. The CDR3 is made up of 14 amino acids. V was clipped by 3 bases and J by 5 bases; unmatched bases: 3. Here the CDR3 DNA reads TGTGCCAGCAGCGCGGGGGACAGGAATGAAAAACTGTTTTTT. This gives the protein CASSAGDRNEKLFF.

The V call is TRBV14, the J call TRBJ2-5; no clear D. Looked up from germline, CDR1 is SGHDN and CDR2 is FVKESK. CDR3 size: 15 residues. V was clipped by 4 bases and J by 1 base, with 13 bases between them. In nucleotides, the CDR3 is TGTGCCAGCAGCCGGCCGAGGACGATCCAAGAGACCCAGTACTTC. This sequence encodes CASSRPRTIQETQYF. Drawing the rest from reference TRBV14 and TRBJ2-5, the complete variable domain is EAGVTQFPSHSVIEKGQTVTLRCDPISGHDNLYWYRRVMGKEIKFLLHFVKESKQDESGMPNNRFLAERTGGTYSTLKVQPAELEDSGVYFCASSRPRTIQETQYFGPGTRLLVL.

The gene calls are TRBV4-1 and TRBJ2-1; D is uncertain. Germline V CDR1 and CDR2: MGHRA, YSYEKL. This CDR3 contains 13 residues. Trimming cost V 0 bases and J 10 bases, with 10 bases left between them. The CDR3: CASSQEAVGEQFF. The DNA of the CDR3 is TGCGCCAGCAGCCAAGAGGCGGTCGGGGAGCAGTTCTTC.

This chain uses TRBV27 with TRBJ2-2; 7 positions agree with TRBD2. The CDR3 is 16 amino acids. Germline V gene lookup returns CDR1 MNHEY and CDR2 SMNVEV (reference sequence). With V trimmed by 5 bases and J by 3 bases, 9 bases remained unmatched. CDR3: CASSSTYRGDTGELFF. The CDR3 coding sequence is TGTGCCAGCAGTAGCACTTACCGGGGGGACACCGGGGAGCTGTTTTTT.

The genes are TRBV7-9 and TRBJ2-1, with 7 nucleotides matching TRBD1. The CDR3 length is 14 residues. Germline CDR1 and CDR2: SEHNR and FQNEAQ (reference sequence). V was clipped by 6 bases and J by 6 bases; unmatched bases: 8. The CDR3 DNA follows: TGTGCCAGCAGGGCTACGGGACAGTCCAATGAGCAGTTCTTC. Its protein product is CASRATGQSNEQFF.

The chain recombines TRBV7-2 with TRBJ2-2; D possibly corresponds to TRBD2 (5 bases). Trimming cost V 1 base and J 6 bases, with 9 bases left between them. Per germline, CDR1 SGHTA and CDR2 FQGNSA. The CDR3 extends over 14 amino acids. DNA of the CDR3: TGTGCCAGCAGCTTAGTGCGAGGGTCCGGGGAGCTGTTTTTT. Protein product: CASSLVRGSGELFF.